This T cell receptor beta chain is from a study of post-analysis software for immune sequencing data (dated by TCRdb to the mid-2010s). For the wider study: Disease courses on record covered relapsing-remitting, secondary progressive and progressive-relapsing multiple sclerosis, though some patients had no subtype annotation. The patient repertoires were set against about 10 previously published healthy control repertoires from donors whose ages ranged from 6 to 25 years. A subset of samples was prepared in parallel using single-end sample barcoding, then pooled and co-amplified after Illumina adapter ligation. Results the study describes overall, beyond this receptor: Strong co-clustering of samples prepared in the same batch was shown by direct clustering with F measure, prompting a batch-effect correction. The control group was slightly older than the multiple sclerosis patient group. Four or five TRBV segments, including TRBV5-6, TRBV5-1 and TRBV20-1, were significantly more frequent in patients than controls. Multiple sclerosis patients had significantly lower normalized Chao1 diversity than controls, a result that suggests substantial peripheral T-cell clonal expansion.

Reading the germline V gene (reference sequence) gives CDR1 LNHNV and CDR2 YYDKDF. V and J are truncated by 0 bases and 11 bases respectively, leaving an intervening sequence of 20 bases. Its CDR3 holds 16 amino acids, cysteine through phenylalanine. This entry keeps only the CDR3 DNA: 48 bases, framed from base 1. This clonotype has only a few counts. Its binding antigen is unknown. No clone much larger than this one lies a single base away; base qualities are absent. Libraries were prepared through PCR. Reads for this sample came from an Illumina HiSeq 2500. To reduce PCR and sequencing biases, unique molecular identifiers were incorporated into the TCR beta cDNA libraries. Some 500,000 cDNA molecules were obtained for every 1 to 10 million input T cells, so each molecule roughly corresponded to one T cell. The patient libraries were prepared and sequenced with the same protocol used for the earlier healthy control dataset. Within a given batch, samples were prepared together, multiplexed and sequenced on the same HiSeq lane. Per the source publication's procedure: Raw barcoded reads were processed with MIGEC, discarding single-read molecular identifier groups before consensus assembly and CDR3 extraction. VDJtools was used for post-analysis of the clonotype tables, with diversity normalized by down-sampling every dataset to the smallest sample size. In repertoire overlap clustering, CDR3 amino acid sequences, but not nucleotide sequences, were matched to correct batch-related cross-sample contamination. The public reads were reanalyzed by TCRdb: fastp trimming at Q25, MiXCR alignment, in-frame beta chains only. Every CDR3 protein is listed once, alongside the most common genes and DNA of its rows. The V and J calls shown here were made by TCRdb, not taken from the authors' results. The sample has about 540,000 distinct CDR3 sequences on record, 34% of them singletons. Around 5.9% of the sample is taken by the ten largest.

To demonstrate the VDJtools post-analysis software, TCR beta repertoires were profiled from the peripheral blood of 13 young patients with multiple sclerosis. The multiple sclerosis patients were children and adolescents between roughly 6 and 16 years of age. The sequence came from a girl under 18 with multiple sclerosis. The chain links TRBV15 with TRBJ2-4; 6 matching bases give a weak D call of TRBD2. The source material was blood. The CDR3 reads CATSRDLGGGRGVQYF. The DNA sequence is TGTGCCACCAGCAGAGATCTCGGGGGTGGAAGGGGCGTTCAGTACTTC.